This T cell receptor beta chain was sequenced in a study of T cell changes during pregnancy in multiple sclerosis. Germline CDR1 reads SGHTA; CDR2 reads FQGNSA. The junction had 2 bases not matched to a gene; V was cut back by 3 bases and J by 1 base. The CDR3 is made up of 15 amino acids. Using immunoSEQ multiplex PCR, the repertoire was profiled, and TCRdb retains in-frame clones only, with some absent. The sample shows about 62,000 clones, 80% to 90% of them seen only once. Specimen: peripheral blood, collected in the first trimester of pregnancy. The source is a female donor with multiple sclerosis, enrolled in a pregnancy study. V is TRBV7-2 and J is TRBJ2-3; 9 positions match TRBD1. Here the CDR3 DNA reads TGTGCCAGCAGCTTGTGGGACAGGGGCACAGATACGCAGTATTTT. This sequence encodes CASSLWDRGTDTQYF.